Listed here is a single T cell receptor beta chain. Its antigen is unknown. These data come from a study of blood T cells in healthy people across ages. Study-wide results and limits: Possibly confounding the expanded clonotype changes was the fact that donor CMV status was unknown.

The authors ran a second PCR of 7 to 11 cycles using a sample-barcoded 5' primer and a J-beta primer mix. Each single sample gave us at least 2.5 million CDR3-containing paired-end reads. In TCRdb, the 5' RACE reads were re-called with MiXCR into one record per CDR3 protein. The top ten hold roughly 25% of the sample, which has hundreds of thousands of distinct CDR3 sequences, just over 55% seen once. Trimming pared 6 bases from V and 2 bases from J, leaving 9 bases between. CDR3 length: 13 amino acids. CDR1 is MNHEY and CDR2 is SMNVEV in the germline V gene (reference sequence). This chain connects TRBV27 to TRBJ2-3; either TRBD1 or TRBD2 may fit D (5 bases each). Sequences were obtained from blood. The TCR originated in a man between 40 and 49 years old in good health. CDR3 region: CASRGPITDTQYF. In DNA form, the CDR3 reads TGTGCCAGCAGGGGACCGATCACAGATACGCAGTATTTT.